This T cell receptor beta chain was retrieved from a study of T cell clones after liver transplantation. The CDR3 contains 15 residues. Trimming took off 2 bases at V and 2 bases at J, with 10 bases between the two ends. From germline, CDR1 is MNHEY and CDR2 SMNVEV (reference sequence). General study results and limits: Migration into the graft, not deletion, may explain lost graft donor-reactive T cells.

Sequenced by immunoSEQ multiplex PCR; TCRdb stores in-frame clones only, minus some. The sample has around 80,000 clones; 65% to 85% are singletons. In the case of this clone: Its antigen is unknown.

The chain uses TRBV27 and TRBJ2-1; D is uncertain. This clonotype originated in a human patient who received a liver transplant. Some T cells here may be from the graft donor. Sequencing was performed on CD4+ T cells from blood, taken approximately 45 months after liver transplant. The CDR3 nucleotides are TGTGCCAGCAGTTTAGGGCAGCTACCCTACAATGAGCAGTTCTTC. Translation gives CASSLGQLPYNEQFF.